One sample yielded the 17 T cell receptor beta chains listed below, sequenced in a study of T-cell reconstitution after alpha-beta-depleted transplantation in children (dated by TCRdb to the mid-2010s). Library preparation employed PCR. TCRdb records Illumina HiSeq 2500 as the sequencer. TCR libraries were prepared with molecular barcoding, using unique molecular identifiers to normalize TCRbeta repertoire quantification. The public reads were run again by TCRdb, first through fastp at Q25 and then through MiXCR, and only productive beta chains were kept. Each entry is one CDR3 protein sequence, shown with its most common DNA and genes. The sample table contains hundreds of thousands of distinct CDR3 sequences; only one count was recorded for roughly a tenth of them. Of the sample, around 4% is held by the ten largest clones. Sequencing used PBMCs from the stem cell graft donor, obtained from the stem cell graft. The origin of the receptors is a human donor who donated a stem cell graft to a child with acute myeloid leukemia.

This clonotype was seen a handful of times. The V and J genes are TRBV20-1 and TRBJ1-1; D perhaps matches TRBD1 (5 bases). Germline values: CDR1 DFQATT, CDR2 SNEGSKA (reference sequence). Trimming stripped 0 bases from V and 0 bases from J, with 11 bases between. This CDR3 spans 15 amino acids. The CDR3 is CSARDPRGVNTEAFF. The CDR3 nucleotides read TGCAGTGCTAGAGATCCGAGGGGAGTGAACACTGAAGCTTTCTTT.

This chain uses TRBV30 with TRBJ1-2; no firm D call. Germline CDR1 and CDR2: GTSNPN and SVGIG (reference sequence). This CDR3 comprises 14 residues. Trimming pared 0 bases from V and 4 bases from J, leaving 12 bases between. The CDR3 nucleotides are TGTGCCTGGAGTGTACCCCCGGGGATCTATGGCTACACCTTC. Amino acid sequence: CAWSVPPGIYGYTF. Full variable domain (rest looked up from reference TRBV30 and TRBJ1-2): SQTIHQWPATLVQPVGSPLSLECTVEGTSNPNLYWYRQAAGRGLQLLFYSVGIGQISSEVPQNLSASRPQDRQFILSSKKLLLSDSGFYLCAWSVPPGIYGYTFGSGTRLTVV.

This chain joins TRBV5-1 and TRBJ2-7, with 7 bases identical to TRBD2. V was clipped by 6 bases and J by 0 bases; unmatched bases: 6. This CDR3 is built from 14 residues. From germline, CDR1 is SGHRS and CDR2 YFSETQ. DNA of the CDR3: TGCGCCAGCACCGCGGGAGACCTCTCCTACGAGCAGTACTTC. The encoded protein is CASTAGDLSYEQYF.

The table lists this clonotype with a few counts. The CDR3 spells CASSHRGEQYF. CDR3 in DNA: TGTGCCAGCAGCCACAGGGGCGAGCAGTACTTC. The rearrangement joins TRBV14 to TRBJ2-7, with D possibly being TRBD1 (6 bases). CDR1 and CDR2 from the germline V gene are SGHDN and FVKESK. V was pared by 3 bases and J by 6 bases, with 6 bases between. CDR3 length equals 11 residues.

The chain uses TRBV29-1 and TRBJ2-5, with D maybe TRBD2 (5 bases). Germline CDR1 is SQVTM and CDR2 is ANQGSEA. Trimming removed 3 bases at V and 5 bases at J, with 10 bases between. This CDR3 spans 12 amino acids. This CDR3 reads CSVEGSGETQYF. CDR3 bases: TGCAGCGTTGAGGGGTCGGGGGAGACCCAGTACTTC.

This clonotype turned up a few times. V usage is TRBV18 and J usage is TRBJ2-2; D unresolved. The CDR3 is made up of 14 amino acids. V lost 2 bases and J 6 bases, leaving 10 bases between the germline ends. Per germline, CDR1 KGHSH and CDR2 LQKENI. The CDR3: CASSPVYPPGELFF. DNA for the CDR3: TGTGCCAGCTCACCAGTTTACCCCCCCGGGGAGCTGTTTTTT.

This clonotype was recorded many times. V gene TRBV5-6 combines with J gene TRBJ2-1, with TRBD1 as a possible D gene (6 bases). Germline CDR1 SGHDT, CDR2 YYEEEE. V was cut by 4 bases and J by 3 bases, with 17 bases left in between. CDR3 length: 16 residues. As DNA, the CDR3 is TGTGCCAGCAGCCTGCCGGGACAATCGTTCTACAATGAGCAGTTCTTC. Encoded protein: CASSLPGQSFYNEQFF.

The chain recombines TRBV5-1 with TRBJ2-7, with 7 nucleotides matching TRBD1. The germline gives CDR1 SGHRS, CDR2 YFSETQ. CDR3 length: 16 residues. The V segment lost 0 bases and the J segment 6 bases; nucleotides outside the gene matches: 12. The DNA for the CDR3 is TGCGCCAGCAGCTTGGGGTTCTTGGGACAGAACGCCGAGCAGTACTTC. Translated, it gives CASSLGFLGQNAEQYF.

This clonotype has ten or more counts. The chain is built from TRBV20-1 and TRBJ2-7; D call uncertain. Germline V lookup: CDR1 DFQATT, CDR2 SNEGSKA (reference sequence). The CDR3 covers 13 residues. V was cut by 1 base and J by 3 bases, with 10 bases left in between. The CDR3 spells CSARVTASYEQYF. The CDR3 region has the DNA TGCAGTGCTAGAGTAACGGCTAGCTACGAGCAGTACTTC.

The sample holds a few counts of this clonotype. The CDR3 DNA reads TGCAGTGCTAGCGGGAGGGCCCAAGATACGCAGTATTTT. Amino acids: CSASGRAQDTQYF. The chain links TRBV20-1 to TRBJ2-3, with 8 bases fitting TRBD2. The CDR3 length is 13 residues. Losses at the gene ends were 3 bases for V and 5 bases for J; bases not matched to a gene: 4. Germline CDR1 is DFQATT and CDR2 is SNEGSKA (reference sequence).

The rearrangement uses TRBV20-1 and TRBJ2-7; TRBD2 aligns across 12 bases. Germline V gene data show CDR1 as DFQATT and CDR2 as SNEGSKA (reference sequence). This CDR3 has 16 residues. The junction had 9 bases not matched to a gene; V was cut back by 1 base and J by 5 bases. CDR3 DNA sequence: TGCAGTGCTAGAGGACTAGCGGGAGCGGTGTGGGACGAGCAGTACTTC. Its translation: CSARGLAGAVWDEQYF.

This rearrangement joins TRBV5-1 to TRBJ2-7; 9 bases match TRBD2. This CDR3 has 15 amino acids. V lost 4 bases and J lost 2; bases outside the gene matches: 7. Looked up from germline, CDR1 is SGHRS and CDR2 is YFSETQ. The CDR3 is CASSPTSGTAYEQYF. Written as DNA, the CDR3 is TGCGCCAGCAGCCCGACTAGCGGAACGGCCTACGAGCAGTACTTC.

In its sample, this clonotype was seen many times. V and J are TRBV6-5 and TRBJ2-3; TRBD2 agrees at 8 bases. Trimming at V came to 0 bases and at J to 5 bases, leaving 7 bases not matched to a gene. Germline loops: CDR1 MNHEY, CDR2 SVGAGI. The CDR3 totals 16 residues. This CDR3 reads CASSYSTGRGGDTQYF. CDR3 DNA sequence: TGTGCCAGCAGTTACTCTACCGGGAGGGGCGGAGATACGCAGTATTTT.

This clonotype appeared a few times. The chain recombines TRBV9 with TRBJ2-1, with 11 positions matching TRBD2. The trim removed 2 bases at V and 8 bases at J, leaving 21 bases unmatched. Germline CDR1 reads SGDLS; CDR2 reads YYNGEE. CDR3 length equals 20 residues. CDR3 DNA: TGTGCCAGCAGCGTGCCTCAGGGCCCGGGACTAGCGGAACCACGGGATGAGCAGTTCTTC. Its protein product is CASSVPQGPGLAEPRDEQFF.

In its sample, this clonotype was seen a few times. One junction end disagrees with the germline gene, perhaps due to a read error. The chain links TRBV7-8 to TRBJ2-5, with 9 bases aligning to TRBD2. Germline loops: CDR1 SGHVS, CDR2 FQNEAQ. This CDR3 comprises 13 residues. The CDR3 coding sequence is TGTGCCAGCAGCATAGCGGGAGAAGAGACCCAGTACTTC. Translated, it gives CASSIAGEETQYF.

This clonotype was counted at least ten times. As DNA, the CDR3 is TGTGCCAGCAGTTCCGCACAGGGCAATGAGCAGTTCTTC. Translated: CASSSAQGNEQFF. The V and J genes are TRBV6-8 and TRBJ2-1, with TRBD1 as a possible D gene (6 bases). V was cut by 4 bases and J by 6 bases, with 10 bases left in between. This CDR3 comprises 13 residues. The germline V gene has CDR1 MNHGY and CDR2 SAAAGT.

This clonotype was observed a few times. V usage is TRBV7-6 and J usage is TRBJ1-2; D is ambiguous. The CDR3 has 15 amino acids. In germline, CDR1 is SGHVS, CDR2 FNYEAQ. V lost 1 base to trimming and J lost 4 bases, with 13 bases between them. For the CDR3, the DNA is TGTGCCAGCAGCTTAGAGCCAGATCCGAGCTATGGCTACACCTTC. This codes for CASSLEPDPSYGYTF.